This is a list of T cell receptor beta chains from one sample in a study of cytomegalovirus exposure and HLA in healthy donors. TCRdb keeps only in-frame clones here, not all; method: immunoSEQ multiplex PCR. This table has about 120,000 clones, roughly 82% appearing once. Material: PBMCs. The receptors derive from a woman between 18 and 30 years old in good health and CMV-seronegative. Both conserved end residues are part of each CDR3. Each record gives: J gene, clone size, V gene, D gene, CDR3 DNA, CDR3 protein. The D gene is left open where the match is weak. Clone sizes are given selectively: once, few, many, or a class where the clone is expanded.

J: TRBJ2-2
size: .
V: TRBV9
D: TRBD2
DNA: TGTGCCAGCAGCGCTAGCGGGGCGAACACCGGGGAGCTGTTTTTT
CDR3: CASSASGANTGELFF

J: TRBJ2-5
size: .
V: TRBV2
D: .
DNA: TGTGCCAGTAGCGTTTATCTCCGGGAGACCCAGTACTTC
CDR3: CASSVYLRETQYF

J: TRBJ2-7
size: .
V: TRBV21-1
D: .
DNA: TGTGCCAGCAGCAAAGGGTGCGGCTCCTACGAGCAGTACTTC
CDR3: CASSKGCGSYEQYF

J: TRBJ1-3
size: .
V: TRBV2
D: .
DNA: TGTGCCAGCAGTCCCTCCTGGTCGGACACCATATATTTT
CDR3: CASSPSWSDTIYF

J: TRBJ2-3
size: few
V: TRBV7-2
D: TRBD2
DNA: TGTGCCAGCAGCTTTCCCGGACTAGCGGGATCAGATACGCAGTATTTT
CDR3: CASSFPGLAGSDTQYF

J: TRBJ1-6
size: .
V: TRBV5-8
D: .
DNA: TGTGCCGGATCCAGGGGTTCCTATAATTCACCCCTCCACTTT
CDR3: CAGSRGSYNSPLHF

J: TRBJ1-1
size: few
V: TRBV11-2
D: .
DNA: TGTGCCAGCAGCCCCCAGGGAAGGAGCACTGAAGCTTTCTTT
CDR3: CASSPQGRSTEAFF

J: TRBJ1-1
size: .
V: TRBV6-1
D: .
DNA: TGTGCCAGCAGTGTACAGGGGAACACTGAAGCTTTCTTT
CDR3: CASSVQGNTEAFF

J: TRBJ2-1
size: .
V: TRBV5-6
D: .
DNA: TGTGCCAGCAGCTTTGAGGGGGTGGACCTCGGGCAGTTCTTC
CDR3: CASSFEGVDLGQFF

J: TRBJ2-6
size: once
V: TRBV5-6
D: .
DNA: TGTGCCAGCAGCGTAATTGGGGCTTACTTCCGCTCTGGGGCCAACGTCCTGACTTTC
CDR3: CASSVIGAYFRSGANVLTF

J: TRBJ2-3
size: .
V: TRBV7-2
D: TRBD2
DNA: TGTGCCAGCGCCCCGTGGCGGGGGGGTGCAGATACGCAGTATTTT
CDR3: CASAPWRGGADTQYF

J: TRBJ1-2
size: .
V: TRBV7-3
D: .
DNA: TGTGCCAGCAGCTTAAGGGGCAACTATGGCTACACCTTC
CDR3: CASSLRGNYGYTF

J: TRBJ1-5
size: .
V: TRBV6-5
D: TRBD1
DNA: TGTGCCAGCAGTAGATACAGGGGGGAGAGTCAGCCCCAGCATTTT
CDR3: CASSRYRGESQPQHF

J: TRBJ2-7
size: .
V: TRBV5-1
D: TRBD1
DNA: TGCGCCAGCAGCTTGCAGGGGGCCTACGAGCAGTACTTC
CDR3: CASSLQGAYEQYF

J: TRBJ2-3
size: once
V: TRBV5-6
D: TRBD1
DNA: TGTGCCAGCAGCCCCACCCCGGGACAGCCTAGCACAGATACGCAGTATTTT
CDR3: CASSPTPGQPSTDTQYF

J: TRBJ1-1
size: .
V: TRBV7-3
D: .
DNA: TGTGCCAGCGCCGTTTACCGGGACTCAACTGAAGCTTTCTTT
CDR3: CASAVYRDSTEAFF

J: TRBJ1-2
size: .
V: TRBV28
D: TRBD1
DNA: TGTGCCAGCGGCCGGACAGGGATAGTAAGCTACACCTTC
CDR3: CASGRTGIVSYTF

J: TRBJ2-5
size: .
V: TRBV27
D: TRBD2
DNA: TGTGCCAGCAGTTTAGGTACTAGCGGCCAAGAGACCCAGTACTTC
CDR3: CASSLGTSGQETQYF

J: TRBJ2-7
size: .
V: TRBV11-2
D: .
DNA: TGTGCCAGCAGCTTATGGACAACCTACGAGCAGTACTTC
CDR3: CASSLWTTYEQYF

J: TRBJ1-1
size: .
V: TRBV5-4
D: .
DNA: TGTGCCAGCAGCCGCGACAGAATGAACACTGAAGCTTTCTTT
CDR3: CASSRDRMNTEAFF

J: TRBJ1-6
size: few
V: TRBV4-3
D: .
DNA: TGCGCCAGCAGCCAAGACCCTATTAGCTCCTATAATTCACCCCTCCACTTT
CDR3: CASSQDPISSYNSPLHF

J: TRBJ2-3
size: .
V: TRBV25-1
D: TRBD2
DNA: TGTGCCAGCAGTTCGACTAGCGGGAGGGCCCCTACGCAGTATTTT
CDR3: CASSSTSGRAPTQYF

J: TRBJ1-1
size: .
V: TRBV6-1
D: .
DNA: TGTGCCAGCAGTGCTGCGGTGGAGGCTTTCTTT
CDR3: CASSAAVEAFF

J: TRBJ2-7
size: .
V: TRBV11-2
D: .
DNA: TGTGCCAGCCGTCTAGACTCCTACGAGCAGTACTTC
CDR3: CASRLDSYEQYF

J: TRBJ1-2
size: .
V: TRBV19
D: .
DNA: TGTGCCAGTAGTATAGATTTGCGGGGATATGGCTACACCTTC
CDR3: CASSIDLRGYGYTF

J: TRBJ1-2
size: .
V: TRBV18
D: TRBD1
DNA: TGTGCCAGCTTGACCGCCCCGGGACAGGGAGATGGCTACACCTTC
CDR3: CASLTAPGQGDGYTF

J: TRBJ1-1
size: few
V: TRBV10-3
D: .
DNA: TGTGCCATCAGTCCAACAGGGCCGGGGACTGAAGCTTTCTTT
CDR3: CAISPTGPGTEAFF

J: TRBJ2-5
size: .
V: TRBV5-1
D: TRBD1
DNA: TGCGCCAGCAGCTTAGAACAGGGGGCCGAGACCCAGTACTTC
CDR3: CASSLEQGAETQYF

J: TRBJ1-1
size: few
V: TRBV18
D: .
DNA: TGTGCCAGCTCACGCGACAGGATTGAAGCTTTCTTT
CDR3: CASSRDRIEAFF

J: TRBJ1-1
size: .
V: TRBV6-5
D: .
DNA: TGTGCCAGCAGTTATTGGCCAGGGAACACTGAAGCTTTCTTT
CDR3: CASSYWPGNTEAFF

J: TRBJ1-2
size: .
V: TRBV6-1
D: .
DNA: TGTGCCAGCAGTGACTTCCGGGGGGGGCTGAATTTAAATGGCTACACCTTC
CDR3: CASSDFRGGLNLNGYTF